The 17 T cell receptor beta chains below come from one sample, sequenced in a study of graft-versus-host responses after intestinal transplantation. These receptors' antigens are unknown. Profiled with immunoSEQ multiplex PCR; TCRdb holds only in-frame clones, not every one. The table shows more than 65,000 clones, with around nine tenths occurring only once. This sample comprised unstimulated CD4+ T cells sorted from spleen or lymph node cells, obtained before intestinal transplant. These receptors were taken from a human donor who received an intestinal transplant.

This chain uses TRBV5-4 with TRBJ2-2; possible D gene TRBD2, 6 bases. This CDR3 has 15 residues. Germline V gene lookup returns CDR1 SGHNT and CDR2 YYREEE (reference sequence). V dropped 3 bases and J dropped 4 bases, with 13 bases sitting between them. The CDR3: CASSSAAGPTGELFF. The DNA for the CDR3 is TGTGCCAGCAGCTCCGCGGCGGGGCCCACCGGGGAGCTGTTTTTT.

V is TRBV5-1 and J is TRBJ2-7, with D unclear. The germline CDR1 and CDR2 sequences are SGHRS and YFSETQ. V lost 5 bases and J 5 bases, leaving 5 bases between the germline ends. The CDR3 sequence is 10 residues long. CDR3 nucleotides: TGCGCCAGCAGTATTCACGAGCAGTACTTC. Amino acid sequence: CASSIHEQYF.

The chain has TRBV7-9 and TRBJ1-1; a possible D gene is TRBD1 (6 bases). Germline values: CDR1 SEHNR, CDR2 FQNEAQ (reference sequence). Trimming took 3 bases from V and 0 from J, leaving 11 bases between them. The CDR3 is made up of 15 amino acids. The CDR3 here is CASSFTGTLNTEAFF. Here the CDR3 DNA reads TGTGCCAGCAGCTTCACAGGGACACTGAACACTGAAGCTTTCTTT.

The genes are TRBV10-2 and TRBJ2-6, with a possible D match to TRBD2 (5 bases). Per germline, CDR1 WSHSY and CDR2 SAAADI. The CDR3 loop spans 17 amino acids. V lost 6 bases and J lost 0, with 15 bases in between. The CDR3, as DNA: TGCGCCAGCAGCAACCACGTGGCGGGCTCTGGGGCCAACGTCCTGACTTTC. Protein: CASSNHVAGSGANVLTF.

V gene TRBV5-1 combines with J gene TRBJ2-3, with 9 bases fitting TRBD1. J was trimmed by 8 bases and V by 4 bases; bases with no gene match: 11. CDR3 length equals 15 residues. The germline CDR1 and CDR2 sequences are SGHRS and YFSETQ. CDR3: CASSGGTGSAGTQYF. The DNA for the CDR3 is TGCGCCAGCAGCGGCGGGACAGGGTCAGCCGGTACGCAGTATTTT.

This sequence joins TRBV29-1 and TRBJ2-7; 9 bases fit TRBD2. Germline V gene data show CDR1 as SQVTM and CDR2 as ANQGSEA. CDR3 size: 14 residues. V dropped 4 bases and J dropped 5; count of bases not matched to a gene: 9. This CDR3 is CSVVPGLAKDEQYF. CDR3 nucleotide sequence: TGCAGCGTTGTACCCGGACTAGCGAAAGACGAGCAGTACTTC.

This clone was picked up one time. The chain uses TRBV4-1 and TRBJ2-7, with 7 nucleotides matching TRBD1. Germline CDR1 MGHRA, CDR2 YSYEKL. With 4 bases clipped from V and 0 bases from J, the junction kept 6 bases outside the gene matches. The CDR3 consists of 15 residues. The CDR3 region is CASSPSDRYSYEQYF. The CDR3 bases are TGCGCCAGCAGCCCCTCGGACAGGTACTCCTACGAGCAGTACTTC.

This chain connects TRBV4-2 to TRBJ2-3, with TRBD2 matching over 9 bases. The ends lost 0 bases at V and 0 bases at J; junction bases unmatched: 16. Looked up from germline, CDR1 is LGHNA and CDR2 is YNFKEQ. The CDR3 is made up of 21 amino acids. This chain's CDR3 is CASSQDIGLAGTYSSTDTQYF. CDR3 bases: TGTGCCAGCAGCCAAGATATTGGCCTAGCGGGGACCTACTCTAGCACAGATACGCAGTATTTT.

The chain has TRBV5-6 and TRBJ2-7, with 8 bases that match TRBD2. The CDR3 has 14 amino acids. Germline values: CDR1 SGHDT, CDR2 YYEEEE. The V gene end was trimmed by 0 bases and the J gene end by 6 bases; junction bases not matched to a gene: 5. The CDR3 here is CASSLAGGPLEQYF. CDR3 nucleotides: TGTGCCAGCAGCTTGGCGGGAGGGCCCCTCGAGCAGTACTTC.

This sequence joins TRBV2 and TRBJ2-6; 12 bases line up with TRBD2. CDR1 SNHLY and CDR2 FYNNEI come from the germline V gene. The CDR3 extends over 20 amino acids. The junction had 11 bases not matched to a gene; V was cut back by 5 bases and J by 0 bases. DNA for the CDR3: TGTGCCAGCAGTCCAAGTCGGACTAGCGGGAAACGCTCTGGGGCCAACGTCCTGACTTTC. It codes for CASSPSRTSGKRSGANVLTF.

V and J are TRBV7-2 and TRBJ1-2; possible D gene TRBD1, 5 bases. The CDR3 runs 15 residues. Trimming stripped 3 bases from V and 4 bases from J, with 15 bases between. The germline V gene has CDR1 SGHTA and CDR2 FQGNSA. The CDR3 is CASSLGFVQGYGYTF. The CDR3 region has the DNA TGTGCCAGCAGCTTGGGCTTTGTCCAGGGCTATGGCTACACCTTC.

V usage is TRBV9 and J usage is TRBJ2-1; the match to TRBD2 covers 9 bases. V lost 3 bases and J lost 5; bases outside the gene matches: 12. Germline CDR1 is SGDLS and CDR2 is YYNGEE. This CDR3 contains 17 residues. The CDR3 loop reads CASSAYAGTSPHNEQFF. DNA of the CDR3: TGTGCCAGCAGCGCCTACGCCGGGACTAGCCCTCACAATGAGCAGTTCTTC.

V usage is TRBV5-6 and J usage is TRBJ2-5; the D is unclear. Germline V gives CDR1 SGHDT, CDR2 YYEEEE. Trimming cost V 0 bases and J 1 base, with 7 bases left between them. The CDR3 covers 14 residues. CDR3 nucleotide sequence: TGTGCCAGCAGCTTGGCACACAGCCAAGAGACCCAGTACTTC. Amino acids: CASSLAHSQETQYF. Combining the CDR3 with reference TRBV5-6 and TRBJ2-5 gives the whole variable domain DAGVTQSPTHLIKTRGQQVTLRCSPKSGHDTVSWYQQALGQGPQFIFQYYEEEERQRGNFPDRFSGHQFPNYSSELNVNALLLGDSALYLCASSLAHSQETQYFGPGTRLLVL.

In DNA, the CDR3 is TGTGCCAGCAGTTACTCGGGCAACACCTACGAGCAGTACTTC. Translation: CASSYSGNTYEQYF. This chain connects TRBV6-6 to TRBJ2-7; D is uncertain. Trimming cost V 0 bases and J 2 bases, with 8 bases left between them. Germline assignment: CDR1 MNHNY and CDR2 SVGAGI (reference sequence). The CDR3 loop spans 14 amino acids.

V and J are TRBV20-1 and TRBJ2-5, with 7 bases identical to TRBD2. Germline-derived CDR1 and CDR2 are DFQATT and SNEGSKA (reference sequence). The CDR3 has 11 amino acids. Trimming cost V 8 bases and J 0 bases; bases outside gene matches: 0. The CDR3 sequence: CSREDQETQYF. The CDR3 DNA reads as TGCAGTCGGGAGGACCAAGAGACCCAGTACTTC.

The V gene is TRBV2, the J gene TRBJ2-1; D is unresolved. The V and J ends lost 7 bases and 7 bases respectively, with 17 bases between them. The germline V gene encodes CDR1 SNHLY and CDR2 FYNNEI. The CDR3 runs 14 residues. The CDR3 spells CASILEQARNEQFF. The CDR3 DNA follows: TGTGCCAGCATCCTAGAGCAAGCTAGGAATGAGCAGTTCTTC.

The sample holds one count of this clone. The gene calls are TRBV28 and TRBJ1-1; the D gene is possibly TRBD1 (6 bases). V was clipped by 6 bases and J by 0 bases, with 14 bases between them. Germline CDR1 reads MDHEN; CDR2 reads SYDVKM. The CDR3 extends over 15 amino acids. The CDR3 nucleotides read TGTGCCAGCAGGGGAAACAGGGTGTTGAACACTGAAGCTTTCTTT. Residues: CASRGNRVLNTEAFF.